The following is a TCR beta chain sequence with its context. Its target is unknown. One entry per CDR3 protein results from TCRdb running MiXCR on the 5' RACE reads. The sample shows about 220,000 distinct CDR3 sequences, 6% to 8% of them seen only once. The sample originates from a study of CD8 T cells in ankylosing spondylitis. Study-wide results and limits: For ankylosing spondylitis blood, a TCR beta motif of under 10 highly homologous variants appeared characteristic. Before this, some motif variants had been reported in reactive arthritis synovial fluid and blood. In ankylosing spondylitis patients, matched synovial fluid reportedly showed significant enrichment of disease-linked clones. In peripheral blood, disease-linked CD8+ clones occurred at relatively low frequencies.

This sequence originates from a male donor with ankylosing spondylitis. Material: blood, either unsorted or a sorted T cell fraction (not recorded which).

CDR3 coding DNA: TGTGCCAGCAGTGAAGCGCGGACAGGGCGCTATGAGCAGTTCTTC. Residues: CASSEARTGRYEQFF. The gene calls are TRBV2 and TRBJ2-1, with 8 bases lining up with TRBD1. Germline CDR1 is SNHLY and CDR2 is FYNNEI. Losses at the gene ends were 0 bases for V and 8 bases for J; bases not matched to a gene: 6. The CDR3 runs 15 residues.